This entry is about one T cell receptor beta chain. The sample comes from a study of T-cell reconstitution after alpha-beta-depleted transplantation in children. Trimming shortened V by 1 base and J by 2 bases, and 12 bases separated the two germline ends. In germline, CDR1 is SGHTA, CDR2 FQGNSA. The CDR3 consists of 16 residues. Unique molecular identifiers were used to barcode this TCRbeta library. A single record per CDR3 protein comes from TCRdb applying MiXCR to the PCR reads. The sample lists about 540,000 distinct CDR3 sequences, around 19% occurring once. The J gene is TRBJ1-3, the V gene TRBV7-2; no reliable D call. This sequence originates from a human donor who donated a stem cell graft to a child with acute lymphoblastic leukemia. The sequencing here drew on PBMCs from the stem cell graft donor, taken from the stem cell graft. The CDR3 loop is CASSLGDRSTGNTIYF. In DNA, the CDR3 is TGTGCCAGCAGCTTAGGCGACCGCTCGACTGGAAACACCATATATTTT.